This TCR beta chain comes out of a study of T cell responses to AZD1222 COVID-19 vaccine. Study conclusions and caveats: White British donors predominated, females outnumbered males, and clonal diversity was possibly underestimated.

This CDR3 is built from 13 residues. Trimming removed 1 base from V and 5 bases from J, with 9 bases in between. CDR1 SGHRS and CDR2 YFSETQ come from the germline V gene. TCRdb keeps only in-frame clones here, not all; method: immunoSEQ multiplex PCR. The sample carries about 110,000 clones, about 95% recorded once. With regard to this clone: Its specificity is unknown.

This clonotype originated in an adult in good health. V gene TRBV5-1 combines with J gene TRBJ1-1; weak D call: TRBD1 (5 bases). Sequences were derived from peripheral blood, sampled on day 0 of AZD1222 vaccination. The CDR3 DNA is TGCGCCAGCAGCTTGCGCGGGGGAACTGAAGCTTTCTTT. This translates into CASSLRGGTEAFF.